The T cell receptor beta chain under discussion was sequenced for a study of T cell clonality in common variable immunodeficiency. Some clones are missing from TCRdb's copy, which holds only in-frame ones; the method was immunoSEQ multiplex PCR. Listed for the sample are tens of thousands of clones, none seen a single time. At least ten counts were recorded for this clone. The read halts 3 residues ahead of the CDR3 end, with the missing end drawn from the germline J gene. This CDR3 is built from 14 residues. V lost 0 bases and J lost 1, with 6 bases in between. Germline V gene data show CDR1 as SQVTM and CDR2 as ANQGSEA.

The sequence was obtained from a person aged 18 to 75 in good health. The chain combines TRBV29-1 with TRBJ2-2; possibly TRBD1 for D (5 bases). Sequenced input: peripheral blood mononuclear cells. The CDR3 bases that were read are TGCAGCGTTGAAGATCAGGGGAACACCGGGGAG. Amino acids: CSVEDQGNTGE. The entire CDR3 is CSVEDQGNTGELFF.